The subject of this entry is one TCR beta chain. The sample comes from a study of blood T cell repertoires in COVID-19. This CDR3 comprises 15 residues. Germline CDR1 reads LNHDA; CDR2 reads SQIVND (reference sequence). V lost 10 bases, J lost 5 bases, and 24 bases lay in between. How the authors handled the data: Amplified reference gene primers provided the basis for estimating nucleated cell counts. Clones were sequenced by immunoSEQ multiplex PCR, and TCRdb holds only the in-frame ones, with some missing. The V and J calls and clone size are taken from that table; D and trimming were inferred from the DNA. The sample shows around 180,000 clones, 70% to 90% of them seen only once.

The sequence derives from a man in his sixties with acute or convalescent COVID-19. The rearrangement uses TRBV19 and TRBJ2-7; the D gene is possibly TRBD1 (6 bases). The sample consisted of peripheral blood. DNA of the CDR3: TGTGCCACCCCGCGGGCAGGGACAAAGGAAAACGAGCAGTACTTC. As protein: CATPRAGTKENEQYF.